This TCR beta chain was recovered during a study of Ad26.COV2.S vaccination and SARS-CoV-2 variants. Findings and caveats of the study: Post-vaccination spike-specific CD8+ and CD4+ T cell responses reportedly had substantial breadth. It is possible that the TCR breadth and depth analyses underestimated the total T cell responses.

This clone was seen more than once but under ten times. Its specificity is not known. The protocol was immunoSEQ multiplex PCR, while the TCRdb copy is restricted to in-frame clones and leaves out a portion. The sample has hundreds of thousands of clones, more than 70% seen once. Treatment noted: 15 to 20 received Ad26.COV2.S at low or high dose, single or two shots; about 5 received placebo; per-sample allocation not given. The samples were gathered on day 63 after the first injection of vaccine or placebo. Germline CDR1 and CDR2: SSHAT and FNYEAQ (reference sequence). The CDR3 length is 16 residues. V was cut by 4 bases and J by 7 bases, with 20 bases left in between.

This chain links TRBV7-7 with TRBJ1-5; weak D call: TRBD1 (6 bases). Specimen: peripheral blood, collected in a trial of Ad26.COV2.S vaccine versus placebo. The receptor was isolated from a person between 18 and 65 years old who received the Ad26.COV2.S COVID-19 vaccine or a placebo. CDR3 in DNA: TGTGCCAGCAGCTCCCAAGAAAGGGGGGGGGAACAGCCCCAGCATTTT. Its protein product is CASSSQERGGEQPQHF.